A few counts support the clone carrying this T cell receptor beta chain. The junction departs from germline at one end; a sequencing error may be responsible. A second 7 to 11 cycle PCR used barcoded and J-beta primers. Every cDNA molecule bore a tag from a template-switch adaptor containing 12 random nucleotides. MiXCR was run by TCRdb on the 5' RACE reads, yielding one entry per CDR3 protein. The sample includes roughly 1,100,000 distinct CDR3 sequences, 20% to 25% of them seen just once. The entry originates in a study of blood T cells in healthy people across ages. These same records also appear under a second study, on T cells of mothers and their children. In that study: A few mothers and their six children, all healthy Caucasians, donated.

The receptor's source is a girl under 10 years old in good health. Sequenced material: blood.

DNA for the CDR3: TGTGCCAGCAGTTTAGGCGAGAGGTACAAAAGTCGGTTC. This translates into CASSLGERYKSRF. The gene calls are TRBV7-9 and TRBJ2-1; D is ambiguous. Germline CDR1 SEHNR, CDR2 FQNEAQ (reference sequence). CDR3 length: 13 residues.